Shown below are 19 T cell receptor beta chains from a single sample sequenced in a study of blood T cells in healthy people across ages. A second PCR of about 6 to 12 cycles used a sample-barcoded 5' primer and a J-beta primer mix. MiXCR, run by TCRdb on the 5' RACE reads, gives a single entry per CDR3 protein. This sample has 550,000 to 700,000 distinct CDR3 sequences, with 27% found just once. Sequenced: blood. All receptors derive from a woman between 65 and 79 years old in good health.

This chain joins TRBV12-5 and TRBJ2-7; 7 positions match TRBD1. The CDR3 covers 15 residues. In germline, CDR1 is LGHNT, CDR2 FRNRAP. V trimming: 5 bases; J trimming: 7 bases; junction bases outside the gene matches: 14. CDR3 nucleotide sequence: TGTGCTAGTGGTGTTACAGGGGAGCACGTCCGAGAGCAGTACTTC. It codes for CASGVTGEHVREQYF.

The CDR3 sequence: CATSSTAGGKEQFF. CDR3 sequence (DNA): TGCGCCACTTCCTCGACAGCGGGGGGGAAGGAGCAGTTCTTC. The chain couples TRBV5-1 to TRBJ2-1, with 10 positions matching TRBD2. The CDR3 runs 14 residues. Trimming at V came to 9 bases and at J to 10 bases, leaving 13 bases not matched to a gene. The germline gives CDR1 SGHRS, CDR2 YFSETQ.

The CDR3 loop is CASSSSGRREQYV. The DNA of the CDR3 is TGTGCCAGCAGCTCTAGCGGGAGACGCGAGCAGTACGTC. This chain uses TRBV7-2 with TRBJ2-1; 10 bases agree with TRBD2. The J call may be in error: the DNA end matches TRBJ2-7 better. The germline V gene encodes CDR1 SGHTA and CDR2 FQGNSA. The CDR3 runs 13 residues.

This clonotype has more than one count but fewer than ten. The CDR3 region is CSVEQEASRGTQYF. The CDR3 coding sequence is TGCAGCGTTGAGCAAGAGGCATCTCGGGGGACCCAGTACTTC. V gene TRBV29-1 combines with J gene TRBJ2-5; D possibly corresponds to TRBD2 (5 bases). Trimming removed 3 bases from V and 7 bases from J, with 18 bases in between. The germline gives CDR1 SQVTM, CDR2 ANQGSEA. This CDR3 has 14 residues.

The V call is TRBV5-1, the J call TRBJ2-1; D is unclear. Germline CDR1 SGHRS, CDR2 YFSETQ. The CDR3 consists of 14 residues. The germline V and J ends were trimmed by 0 bases and 6 bases, with 10 bases remaining between them. CDR3 DNA sequence: TGCGCCAGCAGCTTGGGCGGTGCGCCCAATGAGCAGTTCTTC. Translating gives CASSLGGAPNEQFF.

This rearrangement joins TRBV7-2 to TRBJ2-1; 10 nucleotides agree with TRBD2. V lost 0 bases to trimming and J lost 6 bases; unmatched junction nucleotides: 5. CDR1 and CDR2 from the germline V gene are SGHTA and FQGNSA. CDR3 length equals 16 residues. The CDR3 DNA is TGTGCCAGCAGCTTAGCGCGTAGCGGGGGGCCCAATGAGCAGTTCTTC. This codes for CASSLARSGGPNEQFF.

CDR3 loop: CASSPTASNQPQHF. DNA of the CDR3: TGTGCCAGTAGCCCGACAGCTAGCAATCAGCCCCAGCATTTT. The rearrangement uses TRBV19 and TRBJ1-5, with D perhaps TRBD1 (5 bases). Germline CDR1 and CDR2: LNHDA and SQIVND (reference sequence). The CDR3 has 14 amino acids. Trimming removed 6 bases from V and 0 bases from J, with 9 bases in between.

The table lists this clonotype with a few counts. The chain carries TRBV6-5 and TRBJ1-1; D gene ambiguous. Trimming removed 2 bases from V and 4 bases from J, with 11 bases in between. The CDR3 contains 14 residues. Germline assignment: CDR1 MNHEY and CDR2 SVGAGI. In DNA, the CDR3 is TGTGCCAGCAGTTACCGGGGAGGCGGCACTGAAGCTTTCTTT. Translating it yields CASSYRGGGTEAFF.

The V gene is TRBV2, the J gene TRBJ2-5, with 9 bases aligning to TRBD1. With 11 bases clipped from V and 5 bases from J, the junction kept 12 bases outside the gene matches. Germline V gene data show CDR1 as SNHLY and CDR2 as FYNNEI. This CDR3 contains 14 residues. The CDR3 DNA follows: TGTGCCTCTAAGGAACAGGGGGCTTTGGAGACCCAGTACTTC. This sequence encodes CASKEQGALETQYF.

The genes are TRBV20-1 and TRBJ2-2, with 7 bases aligning to TRBD1. The CDR3 has 15 residues. V was clipped by 3 bases and J by 2 bases; unmatched bases: 6. Looked up from germline, CDR1 is DFQATT and CDR2 is SNEGSKA (reference sequence). CDR3: CSARRGRVNTGELFF. The CDR3 DNA follows: TGCAGTGCTAGGAGGGGGCGGGTAAACACCGGGGAGCTGTTTTTT.

The chain has TRBV28 and TRBJ1-1; D not certain. V was trimmed by 5 bases and J by 1 base, leaving 11 bases between them. Germline loops: CDR1 MDHEN, CDR2 SYDVKM. The CDR3 contains 14 residues. The CDR3 bases are TGTGCCAGCAGTGTGGGTCGGACGAACACTGAAGCTTTCTTT. This sequence encodes CASSVGRTNTEAFF.

This chain joins TRBV28 and TRBJ2-4; 8 bases are shared with TRBD1. There are 11 residues in the CDR3. Trimming removed 9 bases from V and 12 bases from J; junction bases left unmatched: 7. Germline CDR1 is MDHEN and CDR2 is SYDVKM. CDR3 sequence reads: CASGGTGNQYF. Here the CDR3 DNA reads TGTGCCAGTGGGGGGACAGGCAATCAGTACTTC.

This clonotype has a handful of counts. This chain joins TRBV5-1 and TRBJ2-5; the match to TRBD2 covers 7 bases. The J call is uncertain, as TRBJ2-7 better fits the DNA end. The germline gives CDR1 SGHRS, CDR2 YFSETQ. This CDR3 is 16 amino acids long. CDR3 loop: CASSTGGAPSSYEQYF. Here the CDR3 DNA reads TGCGCCAGCAGCACGGGGGGAGCTCCGAGCTCCTACGAGCAGTACTTC.

The chain employs TRBV7-2 and TRBJ1-2; D is possibly TRBD1 (5 bases). Looked up from germline, CDR1 is SGHTA and CDR2 is FQGNSA. The CDR3 extends over 13 amino acids. Trimming stripped 5 bases from V and 8 bases from J, with 15 bases between. CDR3 loop: CASSRLEGPGYTF. In DNA form, the CDR3 reads TGTGCCAGCAGCAGGTTGGAGGGGCCGGGCTACACCTTC.

In this sample, this clonotype turned up a few times. V is TRBV7-2 and J is TRBJ2-1, with no clear D. V lost 5 bases to trimming and J lost 0 bases, with 14 bases between them. The V gene's germline CDR1 is SGHTA and CDR2 FQGNSA. This CDR3 comprises 16 residues. The CDR3 nucleotides are TGTGCCAGCAGCCCCAGGTCGCAGTTCTCCTACAATGAGCAGTTCTTC. Protein product: CASSPRSQFSYNEQFF.

Worth noting for this clonotype: Germline and junction disagree at one end, which may indicate a read error. This chain connects TRBV7-2 to TRBJ2-1, with TRBD1 matching over 8 bases. The J call may not be correct, given that the DNA end is closer to TRBJ2-7. This CDR3 comprises 16 residues. Germline-derived CDR1 and CDR2 are SGHTA and FQGNSA. CDR3 DNA: TGTGCCAGTAGCTTACGTGCCCAGGGGGCCTCGGGCGAGCAGTACTTC. The encoded protein is CASSLRAQGASGEQYF.

In regard to this clonotype: One end of the junction does not line up with germline, which may come from a read error. The J gene is TRBJ2-3, the V gene TRBV9, with D possibly TRBD2 on 5 matching bases. The germline V gene has CDR1 SGDLS and CDR2 YYNGEE. This CDR3 region has 14 residues. The CDR3: CASSVGRAGDTRYF. The CDR3 bases are TGTGCCAGCAGCGTTGGGCGGGCTGGAGATACGCGGTATTTT.

V is TRBV3-1 and J is TRBJ2-1; the match to TRBD2 covers 10 bases. This CDR3 is 17 amino acids long. The V gene end was trimmed by 7 bases and the J gene end by 3 bases; junction bases not matched to a gene: 12. CDR1 and CDR2 (germline): LGHDT, YNNKEL (reference sequence). The CDR3 bases are TGTGCCAGCACCCGAGGAAGGCTAGCGGGAGACTACAATGAGCAGTTCTTC. Translated, it gives CASTRGRLAGDYNEQFF.

The chain recombines TRBV9 with TRBJ2-5; TRBD1 matches 12 bases. The DNA end favors TRBJ2-1, so the J call may be wrong. Germline V lookup: CDR1 SGDLS, CDR2 YYNGEE. This CDR3 contains 16 residues. CDR3 nucleotide sequence: TGTGCCAGCAGCGCCTCGGGACAGGGGGCGAGAAATGAGCAGTTCTTC. This sequence encodes CASSASGQGARNEQFF.